This T cell receptor beta chain was identified during a study of blood T cell repertoires in COVID-19. Study-level background: COVID-19 samples from acute and convalescent phases originated in the United States, Italy and Spain.

J lost 1 base, V lost 0 bases, and 1 base had no gene match. CDR1 is SGHTA, CDR2 FQGNSA, per germline. CDR3 length: 16 residues. Original handling: The authors estimated nucleated cell counts from reference gene primer amplification. TCRdb's table, derived via immunoSEQ multiplex PCR, lists solely in-frame clones and lacks some. V, J and clone size derive from that table, while D and trimming were established from the DNA sequence. Of 200,000 to 250,000 clones detected, about nine tenths appear once; the ten largest clones hold 4.4%. J is TRBJ2-3 and V is TRBV7-2, with TRBD2 identical over 10 bases. Source material: peripheral blood. The TCR sequence derives from a man over 45 with acute or convalescent COVID-19. In DNA form, the CDR3 reads TGTGCCAGCAGCTTAGCCAGCGGGGGGGGCACAGATACGCAGTATTTT. Amino acid sequence: CASSLASGGGTDTQYF.